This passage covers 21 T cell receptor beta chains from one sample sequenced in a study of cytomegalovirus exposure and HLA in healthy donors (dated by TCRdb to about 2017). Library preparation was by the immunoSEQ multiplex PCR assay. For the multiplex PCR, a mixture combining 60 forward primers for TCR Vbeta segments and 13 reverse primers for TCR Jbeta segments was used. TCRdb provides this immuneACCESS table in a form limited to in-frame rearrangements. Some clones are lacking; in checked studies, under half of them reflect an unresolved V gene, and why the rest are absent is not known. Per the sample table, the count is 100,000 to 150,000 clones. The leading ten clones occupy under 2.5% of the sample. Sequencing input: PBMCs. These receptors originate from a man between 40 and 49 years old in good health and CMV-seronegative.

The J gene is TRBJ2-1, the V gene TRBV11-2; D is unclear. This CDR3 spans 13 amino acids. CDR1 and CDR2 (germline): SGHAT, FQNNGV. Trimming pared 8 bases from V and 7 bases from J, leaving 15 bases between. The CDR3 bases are TGTGCCAGCCTAACCGTGTCGTCGAATGAGCAGTTCTTC. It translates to CASLTVSSNEQFF.

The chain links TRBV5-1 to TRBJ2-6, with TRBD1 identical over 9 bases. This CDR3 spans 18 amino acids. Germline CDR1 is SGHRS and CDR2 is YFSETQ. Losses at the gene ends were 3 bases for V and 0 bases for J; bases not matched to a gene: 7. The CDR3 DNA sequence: TGCGCCAGCAGCTCACGGACAGGGGCCTCCTCTGGGGCCAACGTCCTGACTTTC. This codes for CASSSRTGASSGANVLTF. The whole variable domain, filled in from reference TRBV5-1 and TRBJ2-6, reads KAGVTQTPRYLIKTRGQQVTLSCSPISGHRSVSWYQQTPGQGLQFLFEYFSETQRNKGNFPGRFSGRQFSNSRSEMNVSTLELGDSALYLCASSSRTGASSGANVLTFGAGSRLTVL.

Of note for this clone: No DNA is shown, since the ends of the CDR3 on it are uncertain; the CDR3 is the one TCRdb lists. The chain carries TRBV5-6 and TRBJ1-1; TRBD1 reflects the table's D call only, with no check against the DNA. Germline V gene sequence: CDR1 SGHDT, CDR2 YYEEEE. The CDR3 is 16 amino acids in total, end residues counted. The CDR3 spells CASSFGPGLMNTEAFF.

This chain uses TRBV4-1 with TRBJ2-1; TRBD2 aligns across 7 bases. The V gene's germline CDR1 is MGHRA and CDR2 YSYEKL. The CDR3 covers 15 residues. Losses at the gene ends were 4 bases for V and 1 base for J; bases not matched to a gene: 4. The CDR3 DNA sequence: TGCGCCAGCAGCCTGGCTAGCGGATCCTACAATGAGCAGTTCTTC. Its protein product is CASSLASGSYNEQFF.

CDR3 DNA sequence: TGTGCCAGCAGCTCTCAGACAGGGTCCTCCTACAATGAGCAGTTCTTC. Amino acids: CASSSQTGSSYNEQFF. The chain is built from TRBV5-4 and TRBJ2-1; 7 nucleotides align to TRBD1. V shed 3 bases and J 0 bases; nucleotides not matched to a gene: 6. This CDR3 is built from 16 residues. Germline values: CDR1 SGHNT, CDR2 YYREEE (reference sequence).

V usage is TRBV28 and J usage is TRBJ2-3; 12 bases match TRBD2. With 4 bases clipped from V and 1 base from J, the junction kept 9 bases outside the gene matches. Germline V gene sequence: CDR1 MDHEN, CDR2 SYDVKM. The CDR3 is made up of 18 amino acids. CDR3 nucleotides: TGTGCCAGCAGTTCCCCGACGCTAGCGGGAGGGGGCACAGATACGCAGTATTTT. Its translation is CASSSPTLAGGGTDTQYF.

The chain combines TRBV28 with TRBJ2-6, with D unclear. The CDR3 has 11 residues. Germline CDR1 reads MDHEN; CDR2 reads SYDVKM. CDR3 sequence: CAILGANVLTF. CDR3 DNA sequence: TGTGCAATTTTAGGGGCCAACGTCCTGACTTTC.

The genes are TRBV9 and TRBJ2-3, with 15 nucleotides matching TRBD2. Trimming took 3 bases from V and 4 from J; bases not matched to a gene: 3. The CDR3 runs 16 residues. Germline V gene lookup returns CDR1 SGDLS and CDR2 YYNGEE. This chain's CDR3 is CASSGRTSGRADTQYF. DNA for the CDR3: TGTGCCAGCAGCGGGCGGACTAGCGGGAGGGCAGATACGCAGTATTTT.

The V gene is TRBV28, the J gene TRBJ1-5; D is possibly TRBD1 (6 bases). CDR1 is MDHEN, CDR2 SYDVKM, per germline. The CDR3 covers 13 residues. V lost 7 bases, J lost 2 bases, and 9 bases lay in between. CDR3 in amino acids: CASKGHRNQPQHF. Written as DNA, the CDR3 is TGTGCCAGCAAGGGACACCGCAATCAGCCCCAGCATTTT.

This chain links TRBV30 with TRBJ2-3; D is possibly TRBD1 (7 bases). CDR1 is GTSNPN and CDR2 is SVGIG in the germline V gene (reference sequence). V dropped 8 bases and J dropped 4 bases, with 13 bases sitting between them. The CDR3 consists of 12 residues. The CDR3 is CAATGRSDTQYF. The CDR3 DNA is TGTGCCGCGACAGGGAGGTCAGATACGCAGTATTTT.

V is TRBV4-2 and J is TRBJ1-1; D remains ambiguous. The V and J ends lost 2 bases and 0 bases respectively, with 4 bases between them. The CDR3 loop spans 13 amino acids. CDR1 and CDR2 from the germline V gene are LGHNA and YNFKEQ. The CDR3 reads CASSQLMNTEAFF. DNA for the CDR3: TGTGCCAGCAGCCAACTTATGAACACTGAAGCTTTCTTT.

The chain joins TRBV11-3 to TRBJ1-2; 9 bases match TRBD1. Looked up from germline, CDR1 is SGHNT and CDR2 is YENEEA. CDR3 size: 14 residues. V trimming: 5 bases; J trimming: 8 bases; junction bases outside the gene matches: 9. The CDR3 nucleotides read TGTGCCAGCAGCCCGAGGACAGGGGAGGTCGGCTACACCTTC. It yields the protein CASSPRTGEVGYTF.

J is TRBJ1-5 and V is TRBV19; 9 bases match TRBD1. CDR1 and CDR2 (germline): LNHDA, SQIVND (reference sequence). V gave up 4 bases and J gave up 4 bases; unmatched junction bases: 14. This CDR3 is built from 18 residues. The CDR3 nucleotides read TGTGCCAGTAGTACTCCTCCCGGGACAGGGTCTAAAAATCAGCCCCAGCATTTT. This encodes CASSTPPGTGSKNQPQHF.

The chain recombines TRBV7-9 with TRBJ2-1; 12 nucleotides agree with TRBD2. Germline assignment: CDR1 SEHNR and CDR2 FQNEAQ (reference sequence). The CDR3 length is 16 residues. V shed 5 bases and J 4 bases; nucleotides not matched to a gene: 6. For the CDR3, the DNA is TGTGCCAGCAGCCCCCGGACTAGCGGGGATTACAATGAGCAGTTCTTC. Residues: CASSPRTSGDYNEQFF.

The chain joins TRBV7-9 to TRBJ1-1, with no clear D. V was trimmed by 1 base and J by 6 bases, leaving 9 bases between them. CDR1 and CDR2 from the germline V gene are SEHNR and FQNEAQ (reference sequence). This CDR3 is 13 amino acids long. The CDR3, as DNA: TGTGCCAGCAGCTTAGTGTCCCGCGCTGAAGCTTTCTTT. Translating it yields CASSLVSRAEAFF.

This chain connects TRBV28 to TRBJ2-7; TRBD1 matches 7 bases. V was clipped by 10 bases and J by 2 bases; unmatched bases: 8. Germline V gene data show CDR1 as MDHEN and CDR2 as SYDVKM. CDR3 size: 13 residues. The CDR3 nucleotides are TGTGCCACGATGACAGGGAGTACCTACGAGCAGTACTTC. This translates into CATMTGSTYEQYF.

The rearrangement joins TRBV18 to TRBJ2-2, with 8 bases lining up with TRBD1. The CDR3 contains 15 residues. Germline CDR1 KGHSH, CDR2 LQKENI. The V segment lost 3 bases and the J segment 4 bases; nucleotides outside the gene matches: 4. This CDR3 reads CASSPGQGGTGELFF. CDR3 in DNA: TGTGCCAGCTCACCCGGACAGGGCGGCACCGGGGAGCTGTTTTTT.

The CDR3 bases are TGTGCCAGTAGTGGCCGGGACACAGAGACCCAGTACTTC. The encoded protein is CASSGRDTETQYF. The chain uses TRBV19 and TRBJ2-5; a possible D gene is TRBD1 (6 bases). CDR1 is LNHDA and CDR2 is SQIVND in the germline V gene (reference sequence). V was trimmed by 5 bases and J by 4 bases, leaving 11 bases between them. This CDR3 has 13 amino acids.

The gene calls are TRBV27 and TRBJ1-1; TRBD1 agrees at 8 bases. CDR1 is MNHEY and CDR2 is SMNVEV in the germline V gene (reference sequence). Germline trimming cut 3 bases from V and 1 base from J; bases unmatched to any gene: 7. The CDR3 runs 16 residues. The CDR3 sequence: CASSFKTGTGNTEAFF. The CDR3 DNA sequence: TGTGCCAGCAGTTTTAAGACCGGGACAGGGAACACTGAAGCTTTCTTT.

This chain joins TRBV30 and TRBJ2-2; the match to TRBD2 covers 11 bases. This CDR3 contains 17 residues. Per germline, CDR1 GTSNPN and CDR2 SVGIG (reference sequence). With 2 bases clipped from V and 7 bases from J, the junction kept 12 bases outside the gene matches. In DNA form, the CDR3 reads TGTGCCTGGAGTCCACCCCGGACTAGCGGGTCTCACGGGGAGCTGTTTTTT. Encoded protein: CAWSPPRTSGSHGELFF.

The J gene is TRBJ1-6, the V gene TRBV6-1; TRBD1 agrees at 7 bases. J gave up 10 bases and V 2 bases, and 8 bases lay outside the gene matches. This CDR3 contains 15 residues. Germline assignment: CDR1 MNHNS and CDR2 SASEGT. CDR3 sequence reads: CASSETDREESPLHF. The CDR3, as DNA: TGTGCCAGCAGTGAAACTGACAGGGAGGAATCACCCCTCCACTTT.